The 30 T cell receptor beta chains given below trace back to one sample, sequenced in a study of T cell changes during pregnancy in multiple sclerosis. Libraries were prepared by immunoSEQ multiplex PCR; TCRdb keeps only in-frame clonotypes and omits some of them. The repertoire includes 95,000 to 110,000 clones, around 92% of them detected once, and 0.78% sits in the top ten. Material: peripheral blood, obtained in the third trimester of pregnancy. The receptors were sampled from a female donor in good health, enrolled as a control in a pregnancy study.

The chain carries TRBV19 and TRBJ1-5, with TRBD1 identical over 7 bases. Trimming took 5 bases from V and 9 from J; bases not matched to a gene: 19. Germline-derived CDR1 and CDR2 are LNHDA and SQIVND (reference sequence). The CDR3 is 17 residues long. The CDR3: CASSPYPGTARTGPQHF. DNA for the CDR3: TGTGCCAGTAGTCCCTACCCCGGGACAGCGAGGACAGGGCCCCAGCATTTT.

This chain connects TRBV7-9 to TRBJ2-5; TRBD1 matches 8 bases. This CDR3 is 14 amino acids long. Trimming at V came to 5 bases and at J to 1 base, leaving 3 bases not matched to a gene. Germline V CDR1 and CDR2: SEHNR, FQNEAQ (reference sequence). The CDR3 region has the DNA TGTGCCAGCAGCCGGGACAGGTCCCAAGAGACCCAGTACTTC. Its translation: CASSRDRSQETQYF. Full variable domain (missing parts from reference TRBV7-9 and TRBJ2-5): DTGVSQNPRHKITKRGQNVTFRCDPISEHNRLYWYRQTLGQGPEFLTYFQNEAQLEKSRLLSDRFSAERPKGSFSTLEIQRTEQGDSAMYLCASSRDRSQETQYFGPGTRLLVL.

The chain couples TRBV18 to TRBJ2-7; D gene ambiguous. The germline gives CDR1 KGHSH, CDR2 LQKENI. This CDR3 comprises 13 residues. Trimming left V 6 bases short and J 0 bases short, with 9 bases between. This chain's CDR3 is CASSSPTSYEQYF. In nucleotides, the CDR3 is TGTGCCAGCTCGTCACCTACCTCCTACGAGCAGTACTTC.

This CDR3 reads CASSHGAGGQETQYF. For the CDR3, the DNA is TGTGCCAGCAGTCACGGCGCGGGGGGGCAGGAGACCCAGTACTTC. V and J are TRBV7-3 and TRBJ2-5; the match to TRBD2 covers 9 bases. CDR3 length: 15 residues. The germline CDR1 and CDR2 sequences are SGHTA and FQGTGA. Trimming at V came to 6 bases and at J to 5 bases, leaving 10 bases not matched to a gene.

The CDR3 DNA reads as TGTGCCATCAGTGAGAGGGAGGAGTTGAACACTGAAGCTTTCTTT. Its translation is CAISEREELNTEAFF. This rearrangement joins TRBV10-3 to TRBJ1-1; the D is unclear. The ends were cut back, 2 bases at V and 0 bases at J, with 10 bases in the middle. The V gene's germline CDR1 is ENHRY and CDR2 SYGVKD. The CDR3 has 15 amino acids.

This clone has just one count. This sequence joins TRBV27 and TRBJ2-5, with 10 bases identical to TRBD2. This CDR3 comprises 15 residues. In germline, CDR1 is MNHEY, CDR2 SMNVEV (reference sequence). The trim removed 5 bases at V and 0 bases at J, leaving 3 bases unmatched. The CDR3 is CASSPTSGYQETQYF. The CDR3 coding sequence is TGTGCCAGCAGTCCGACTAGCGGGTACCAAGAGACCCAGTACTTC.

The V and J genes are TRBV4-1 and TRBJ2-1, with 10 bases aligning to TRBD2. Trimming cost V 2 bases and J 1 base; bases outside gene matches: 8. The CDR3 is 18 residues long. Germline V gives CDR1 MGHRA, CDR2 YSYEKL. The CDR3 spells CASSQSRERGGSYNEQFF. The CDR3 coding sequence is TGCGCCAGCAGCCAAAGTCGGGAGCGGGGGGGTTCCTACAATGAGCAGTTCTTC.

The chain has TRBV7-9 and TRBJ1-3; 7 bases align to TRBD1. The junction had 3 bases not matched to a gene; V was cut back by 4 bases and J by 0 bases. CDR1 and CDR2 from the germline V gene are SEHNR and FQNEAQ (reference sequence). The CDR3 extends over 15 amino acids. CDR3 residues: CASSSTGDSGNTIYF. CDR3 coding DNA: TGTGCCAGCAGCTCCACAGGGGACTCTGGAAACACCATATATTTT.

The chain employs TRBV4-1 and TRBJ2-3, with 7 positions matching TRBD2. Germline CDR1 reads MGHRA; CDR2 reads YSYEKL. This CDR3 is 17 amino acids long. With V trimmed by 0 bases and J by 0 bases, 6 bases remained unmatched. The chain's CDR3 is CASSQDPRGESTDTQYF. Here the CDR3 DNA reads TGCGCCAGCAGCCAAGATCCCCGGGGGGAAAGCACAGATACGCAGTATTTT.

This sequence joins TRBV9 and TRBJ2-7; 8 positions match TRBD2. J gave up 5 bases and V 0 bases, and 7 bases lay outside the gene matches. There are 15 residues in the CDR3. The V gene's germline CDR1 is SGDLS and CDR2 YYNGEE. The CDR3 nucleotides read TGTGCCAGCAGCGTAGCGGGACTAGAGTACCACGAGCAGTACTTC. It is translated as CASSVAGLEYHEQYF.

V usage is TRBV18 and J usage is TRBJ2-7; no clear D gene. This CDR3 region has 13 residues. CDR1 KGHSH and CDR2 LQKENI come from the germline V gene. The V end was cut by 2 bases, the J end by 0 bases, with 5 bases between. CDR3 in amino acids: CASSPFGSYEQYF. The CDR3 nucleotides are TGTGCCAGCTCACCATTCGGCTCCTACGAGCAGTACTTC.

The rearrangement joins TRBV6-1 to TRBJ1-5; D is unclear. The CDR3 contains 14 residues. With 2 bases removed from V and 6 bases from J, the gap between germline ends came to 11 bases. Looked up from germline, CDR1 is MNHNS and CDR2 is SASEGT. This chain's CDR3 is CASSEFGSRQPQHF. DNA of the CDR3: TGTGCCAGCAGTGAATTCGGGAGCCGTCAGCCCCAGCATTTT.

The V gene is TRBV6-1, the J gene TRBJ2-2; D is unresolved. The germline gives CDR1 MNHNS, CDR2 SASEGT. The germline V and J ends were trimmed by 4 bases and 2 bases, with 8 bases remaining between them. This CDR3 is built from 14 residues. The CDR3 DNA reads TGTGCCAGCAGTGCAGGAACTAACACCGGGGAGCTGTTTTTT. Amino acid sequence: CASSAGTNTGELFF.

The gene calls are TRBV7-9 and TRBJ2-2; 9 bases are a match to TRBD1. Germline V gene lookup returns CDR1 SEHNR and CDR2 FQNEAQ (reference sequence). V trimming: 6 bases; J trimming: 4 bases; junction bases outside the gene matches: 12. CDR3 length: 17 residues. In nucleotides, the CDR3 is TGTGCCAGCAGGAAGAAAATCGGACAGGGGACCACCGGGGAGCTGTTTTTT. Translating gives CASRKKIGQGTTGELFF.

The CDR3 sequence is CASSWGGRDGGNEKLFF. The CDR3 bases are TGCGCCAGCAGCTGGGGGGGACGCGATGGAGGGAATGAAAAACTGTTTTTT. J is TRBJ1-4 and V is TRBV5-1, with D maybe TRBD1 (5 bases). This CDR3 comprises 17 residues. V lost 3 bases and J 5 bases, leaving 20 bases between the germline ends. Germline loops: CDR1 SGHRS, CDR2 YFSETQ.

The rearrangement joins TRBV6-5 to TRBJ1-5; TRBD1 agrees at 7 bases. Unmatched junction bases numbered 5, after V lost 4 bases and J lost 5 bases. The CDR3 loop spans 14 amino acids. CDR1 is MNHEY, CDR2 SVGAGI, per germline. This CDR3 reads CASSSRTGDQPQHF. The CDR3 DNA reads as TGTGCCAGCAGTTCCAGGACAGGCGATCAGCCCCAGCATTTT.

The genes are TRBV30 and TRBJ2-7; 8 bases agree with TRBD1. V lost 2 bases and J lost 4; bases outside the gene matches: 7. Germline CDR1 GTSNPN, CDR2 SVGIG (reference sequence). The CDR3 length is 14 residues. The CDR3 reads CAWSPGGAEYEQYF. CDR3 nucleotide sequence: TGTGCCTGGAGTCCAGGGGGCGCAGAGTACGAGCAGTACTTC.

This chain joins TRBV7-9 and TRBJ1-2, with 8 bases fitting TRBD1. CDR3 length: 15 residues. V lost 5 bases and J lost 4; bases outside the gene matches: 9. CDR1 is SEHNR, CDR2 FQNEAQ, per germline (reference sequence). CDR3 sequence reads: CASSTHDQGAYGYTF. CDR3 DNA: TGTGCCAGCAGCACCCATGATCAGGGGGCCTATGGCTACACCTTC.

This chain connects TRBV14 to TRBJ1-4; D gene uncertain. V lost 4 bases, J lost 8 bases, and 14 bases lay in between. CDR1 and CDR2 (germline): SGHDN, FVKESK. The CDR3 totals 14 residues. CDR3 region: CASSPRATGEKLFF. The CDR3 DNA sequence: TGTGCCAGCAGCCCGCGGGCTACCGGGGAAAAACTGTTTTTT.

This chain connects TRBV4-3 to TRBJ2-3; the match to TRBD2 covers 12 bases. This CDR3 contains 15 residues. Trimming at V came to 1 base and at J to 6 bases, leaving 2 bases not matched to a gene. CDR1 is LGHNA, CDR2 YSLEER, per germline. CDR3 region: CASSQVTSGGDTQYF. Written as DNA, the CDR3 is TGCGCCAGCAGCCAAGTAACTAGCGGGGGGGATACGCAGTATTTT.

The chain links TRBV2 to TRBJ1-6, with D perhaps TRBD1 (6 bases). The CDR3 runs to 15 residues. CDR1 is SNHLY, CDR2 FYNNEI, per germline. V shed 6 bases and J shed 8 bases, with 17 bases lying between them. The CDR3 reads CASRIDRPAYSPLHF. The CDR3 DNA sequence: TGTGCCAGCAGGATCGACAGGCCGGCTTATTCACCCCTCCACTTT.

The chain joins TRBV30 to TRBJ1-1; 8 nucleotides agree with TRBD1. This CDR3 is 13 amino acids long. Per the germline V gene, CDR1 is GTSNPN and CDR2 is SVGIG (reference sequence). J gave up 13 bases and V 1 base, and 11 bases lay outside the gene matches. CDR3 bases: TGTGCCTGGAGTGGCGGACAGGGCGACGTGGATTTCTTT. Its translation is CAWSGGQGDVDFF. Full variable domain (missing parts from reference TRBV30 and TRBJ1-1): SQTIHQWPATLVQPVGSPLSLECTVEGTSNPNLYWYRQAAGRGLQLLFYSVGIGQISSEVPQNLSASRPQDRQFILSSKKLLLSDSGFYLCAWSGGQGDVDFFGQGTRLTVV.

V is TRBV30 and J is TRBJ1-2; 10 bases fit TRBD1. CDR1 GTSNPN and CDR2 SVGIG come from the germline V gene (reference sequence). The CDR3 is 14 amino acids. Trimming took 5 bases from V and 6 from J; bases not matched to a gene: 9. This CDR3 is CAWGTGAEFDGYTF. In nucleotides, the CDR3 is TGTGCCTGGGGGACAGGGGCGGAATTCGATGGCTACACCTTC.

Comments on this clone: The DNA is left out, because the CDR3 cannot be placed on it with certainty; the CDR3 is given as TCRdb lists it. This rearrangement joins TRBV30 to TRBJ1-2; the D call TRBD1 from the table was never checked on the DNA. The CDR3 is 11 amino acids long, termini counted. Germline CDR1 is GTSNPN and CDR2 is SVGIG (reference sequence). CDR3 amino acids: CAWAYGTGASF.

The J gene is TRBJ1-6, the V gene TRBV18; D might be TRBD1 (6 bases). CDR3 length equals 17 residues. Germline assignment: CDR1 KGHSH and CDR2 LQKENI. V lost 3 bases and J 2 bases, leaving 14 bases between the germline ends. As DNA, the CDR3 is TGTGCCAGCTCACCTACTACAGGGTCCACCTATAATTCACCCCTCCACTTT. Its translation: CASSPTTGSTYNSPLHF.

The chain joins TRBV9 to TRBJ2-7, with a possible D match to TRBD2 (6 bases). Germline V lookup: CDR1 SGDLS, CDR2 YYNGEE. Trimming removed 3 bases at V and 6 bases at J, with 16 bases between. This CDR3 region has 14 residues. CDR3 residues: CASSEGTGAAEQYF. CDR3 DNA: TGTGCCAGCAGCGAGGGGACTGGGGCCGCCGAGCAGTACTTC.

The chain's CDR3 is CASTSGGAATNEKLFF. CDR3 sequence (DNA): TGTGCCAGCACTTCGGGGGGGGCAGCAACTAATGAAAAACTGTTTTTT. The chain recombines TRBV27 with TRBJ1-4, with D possibly matching TRBD1 (6 bases). V gave up 7 bases and J gave up 0 bases, with 15 bases separating them. Germline V gene sequence: CDR1 MNHEY, CDR2 SMNVEV (reference sequence). The CDR3 spans 16 residues.

The rearrangement links TRBV5-1 to TRBJ1-2, with 10 bases identical to TRBD1. There are 14 residues in the CDR3. From germline, CDR1 is SGHRS and CDR2 YFSETQ. V was pared by 4 bases and J by 7 bases, with 7 bases of the junction left unmatched. CDR3 residues: CASSPDRGESGYTF. CDR3 nucleotides: TGCGCCAGCAGCCCGGACAGGGGGGAGAGTGGCTACACCTTC.

The genes are TRBV13 and TRBJ2-3; D may be TRBD1 (6 bases). The V end was cut by 2 bases, the J end by 5 bases, with 14 bases between. Per germline, CDR1 PRHDT and CDR2 FYEKMQ (reference sequence). The CDR3 runs to 15 residues. In DNA, the CDR3 is TGTGCCAGCAGCTTAAACAGGGCAATTCGAGATACGCAGTATTTT. It yields the protein CASSLNRAIRDTQYF.

This clone came up once. CDR3 region: CASSWTQQETQYF. The CDR3 DNA sequence: TGTGCCAGCAGTTGGACACAACAAGAGACCCAGTACTTC. The chain employs TRBV27 and TRBJ2-5; D might be TRBD1 (5 bases). The V gene lost 4 bases and the J gene lost 2 bases, with 8 bases spanning the gap. The CDR3 has 13 residues. Germline assignment: CDR1 MNHEY and CDR2 SMNVEV (reference sequence).